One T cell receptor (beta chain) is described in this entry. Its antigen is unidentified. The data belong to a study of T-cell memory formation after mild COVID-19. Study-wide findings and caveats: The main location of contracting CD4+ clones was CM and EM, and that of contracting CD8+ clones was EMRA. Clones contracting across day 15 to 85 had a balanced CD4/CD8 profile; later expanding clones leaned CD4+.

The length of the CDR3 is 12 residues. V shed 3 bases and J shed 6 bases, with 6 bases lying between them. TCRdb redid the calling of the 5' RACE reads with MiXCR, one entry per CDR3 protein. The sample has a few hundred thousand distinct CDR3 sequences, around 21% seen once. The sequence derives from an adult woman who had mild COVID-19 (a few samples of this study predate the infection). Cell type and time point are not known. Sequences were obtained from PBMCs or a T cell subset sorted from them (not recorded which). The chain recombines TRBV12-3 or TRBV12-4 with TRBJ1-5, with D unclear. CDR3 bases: TGTGCCAGCAGTTTCAAGCGTCAGCCCCAGCATTTT. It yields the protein CASSFKRQPQHF.